The 5 T cell receptor beta chains below were found in one sample sequenced in a study of siplizumab effects on memory and regulatory T cells (dated by TCRdb to between 2018 and 2020). Receptors were amplified or captured by the immunoSEQ multiplex PCR assay. What TCRdb holds here is the immuneACCESS table cut down to in-frame rearrangements. Part of the clones is not present; checked against another copy, under half of the missing clones reflect an unresolved V gene, and the others are unexplained. In this sample the table shows 98,000 or so clones, more than 85% of which occur a single time. The ten largest account for roughly 0.59% of the sample. The sequencing sample was made of Tregs sorted from blood. These receptors all come from a human donor in good health.

This rearrangement joins TRBV6-1 to TRBJ1-6; TRBD1 is a possible D gene (6 bases). The V end was cut by 6 bases, the J end by 5 bases, with 14 bases between. CDR1 and CDR2 (germline): MNHNS, SASEGT. CDR3 length equals 15 residues. The CDR3 nucleotides are TGTGCCAGCAGATTGACAGGAGCTAATAATTCACCCCTCCACTTT. Translating gives CASRLTGANNSPLHF.

In DNA, the CDR3 is TGTGCCAGTAGTCTGGAAAAGGGAGGTGGGCTCTACGAGCAGTACTTC. This codes for CASSLEKGGGLYEQYF. The gene calls are TRBV19 and TRBJ2-7, with a possible D match to TRBD2 (6 bases). V was trimmed by 5 bases and J by 3 bases, leaving 20 bases between them. Germline CDR1 reads LNHDA; CDR2 reads SQIVND (reference sequence). The CDR3 extends over 16 amino acids.

The DNA of the CDR3 is TGCGCCAGCAGCTTGGCCTTGGTTCCCACTGAAGCTTTCTTT. Encoded protein: CASSLALVPTEAFF. The rearrangement joins TRBV5-1 to TRBJ1-1; D is unresolved. Germline CDR1 is SGHRS and CDR2 is YFSETQ. V lost 0 bases to trimming and J lost 4 bases, with 10 bases between them. The CDR3 spans 14 residues. The whole variable domain, filled in from reference TRBV5-1 and TRBJ1-1, reads KAGVTQTPRYLIKTRGQQVTLSCSPISGHRSVSWYQQTPGQGLQFLFEYFSETQRNKGNFPGRFSGRQFSNSRSEMNVSTLELGDSALYLCASSLALVPTEAFFGQGTRLTVV.

This sequence joins TRBV30 and TRBJ2-1; D is unclear. V lost 4 bases and J lost 4, with 5 bases in between. The CDR3 has 11 amino acids. Germline V lookup: CDR1 GTSNPN, CDR2 SVGIG (reference sequence). This CDR3 is CAWTGYNEQFF. Here the CDR3 DNA reads TGTGCCTGGACTGGATACAATGAGCAGTTCTTC.

The chain joins TRBV28 to TRBJ2-3; 12 nucleotides agree with TRBD2. In germline, CDR1 is MDHEN, CDR2 SYDVKM. This CDR3 region has 15 residues. Trimming removed 6 bases from V and 5 bases from J; junction bases left unmatched: 6. The CDR3 bases are TGTGCCAGCAGCCCCCCGGGACTAGCGGGAGATACGCAGTATTTT. It translates to CASSPPGLAGDTQYF. Using reference TRBV28 and TRBJ2-3 for the parts outside the CDR3, the full variable domain is DVKVTQSSRYLVKRTGEKVFLECVQDMDHENMFWYRQDPGLGLRLIYFSYDVKMKEKGDIPEGYSVSREKKERFSLILESASTNQTSMYLCASSPPGLAGDTQYFGPGTRLTVL.